This T cell receptor beta chain was captured by sequencing in a study of CD8 T cells in ankylosing spondylitis. MiXCR, run by TCRdb on the 5' RACE reads, gives a single entry per CDR3 protein. The sample consists of under 200,000 distinct CDR3 sequences, more than 9% of them appearing once. Study observations and caveats: A TCR beta motif made of about eight highly homologous variants seemed typical of ankylosing spondylitis blood.

This clonotype turned up a few times. The antigen is unknown. Material for sequencing was blood, either unsorted or a sorted T cell fraction (not recorded which). The TCR sequence derives from a male donor with ankylosing spondylitis or in good health (not recorded which).

CDR3 amino acids: CASSSPYRGRHTEAFF. CDR3 bases: TGTGCCAGCAGCTCACCCTATAGGGGCAGGCACACTGAAGCTTTCTTT. The rearrangement links TRBV7-6 to TRBJ1-1; tentative D call: TRBD1 (5 bases). Germline CDR1 is SGHVS and CDR2 is FNYEAQ. The CDR3 extends over 16 amino acids. The V and J ends lost 4 bases and 3 bases respectively, with 18 bases between them.